The 27 T cell receptor beta chains given below trace back to one sample, sequenced in a study of T cells in Graves' hyperthyroidism and ophthalmopathy. TCR beta CDR3 regions were amplified from RNA transcripts. During a first-round RT-PCR of the TCR CDR3, the HTBI primer set was used. From the multiplex PCR reads, TCRdb called clonotypes with MiXCR, one entry per CDR3 protein. This sample yields 390,000 or so distinct CDR3 sequences, of which about 15% are seen a single time; roughly 13% belongs to the top ten. Sequenced input: blood. The receptors here all came from a young man with Graves' ophthalmopathy.

This clonotype was recorded at least ten times. The chain uses TRBV7-2 and TRBJ2-2; D possibly uses TRBD1 or TRBD2 (5 bases each). V was shortened by 6 bases and J by 0 bases, with 14 bases between the two germline ends. CDR1 and CDR2 (germline): SGHTA, FQGNSA. The CDR3 has 16 amino acids. CDR3 bases: TGTGCCAGCAGTCCCATGGGGACGGCGAACACCGGGGAGCTGTTTTTT. Translated: CASSPMGTANTGELFF.

In this sample, this clonotype turned up many times. This chain joins TRBV6-1 and TRBJ2-5; 7 positions match TRBD1. CDR3 length: 13 amino acids. Germline CDR1 reads MNHNS; CDR2 reads SASEGT. Trimming removed 6 bases from V and 5 bases from J; junction bases left unmatched: 6. CDR3 loop: CASRTGYGETQYF. CDR3 DNA sequence: TGTGCCAGCAGGACAGGGTATGGGGAGACCCAGTACTTC.

This clonotype was seen more than once but under ten times. The chain combines TRBV28 with TRBJ2-2; D unclear. The germline gives CDR1 MDHEN, CDR2 SYDVKM. CDR3 length: 11 residues. V gave up 3 bases and J gave up 9 bases, with 5 bases separating them. In DNA form, the CDR3 reads TGTGCCAGCAGTTTTGTCCGGGAGCTGTTTTTT. As protein: CASSFVRELFF.

This clonotype was recorded at least ten times. The chain has TRBV5-1 and TRBJ1-2, with D tentatively TRBD1 (5 bases). CDR1 is SGHRS, CDR2 YFSETQ, per germline. The CDR3 is 15 residues long. Trimming took 0 bases from V and 8 from J, leaving 17 bases between them. The CDR3 loop reads CASSLGGTFYEGYTF. The CDR3 coding sequence is TGCGCCAGCAGCTTGGGGGGGACCTTCTACGAAGGCTACACCTTC.

In this sample, this clonotype turned up many times. The rearrangement joins TRBV5-1 to TRBJ1-2, with 8 bases aligning to TRBD1. The trim removed 3 bases at V and 4 bases at J, leaving 11 bases unmatched. This CDR3 is built from 16 residues. Germline V gene lookup returns CDR1 SGHRS and CDR2 YFSETQ. CDR3 region: CASSSDRATYTYGYTF. The CDR3 DNA is TGCGCCAGCAGCTCGGACAGGGCGACCTATACCTATGGCTACACCTTC.

This clonotype was recorded at least ten times. This CDR3 is CASSLTGINQPQHF. In DNA, the CDR3 is TGTGCCAGCAGCCTGACAGGAATCAATCAGCCCCAGCATTTT. This sequence joins TRBV3-1 and TRBJ1-5, with D possibly TRBD1 on 6 matching bases. This CDR3 is 14 amino acids long. The V gene lost 4 bases and the J gene lost 3 bases, with 10 bases spanning the gap. Per the germline V gene, CDR1 is LGHDT and CDR2 is YNNKEL (reference sequence). Looking up the rest from reference TRBV3-1 and TRBJ1-5 gives the full variable domain: DTAVSQTPKYLVTQMGNDKSIKCEQNLGHDTMYWYKQDSKKFLKIMFSYNNKELIINETVPNRFSPKSPDKAHLNLHINSLELGDSAVYFCASSLTGINQPQHFGDGTRLSIL.

The chain couples TRBV4-1 to TRBJ1-2; 7 bases fit TRBD1. The CDR3 contains 14 residues. Germline CDR1 MGHRA, CDR2 YSYEKL. J lost 8 bases, V lost 6 bases, and 12 bases had no gene match. The DNA for the CDR3 is TGCGCCAGCAGTCCTAGGGACAGCGAAGGGGGCTACACCTTC. Translating gives CASSPRDSEGGYTF.

This clonotype was observed at least ten times. The chain combines TRBV7-2 with TRBJ2-5, with TRBD2 matching 7 bases. Germline assignment: CDR1 SGHTA and CDR2 FQGNSA. The CDR3 is 14 amino acids. Trimming cost V 5 bases and J 1 base; bases outside gene matches: 4. In DNA, the CDR3 is TGTGCCAGCAGCATGACTAGCCTCCAAGAGACCCAGTACTTC. Translation gives CASSMTSLQETQYF.

Only a few counts were recorded for this clonotype. This rearrangement joins TRBV6-1 to TRBJ2-7; the match to TRBD2 covers 9 bases. The germline CDR1 and CDR2 sequences are MNHNS and SASEGT. The length of the CDR3 is 17 residues. V trimming: 5 bases; J trimming: 1 base; junction bases outside the gene matches: 12. Written as DNA, the CDR3 is TGTGCCAGCAGTTGGACTAGCGTTGGGCCGAGGTCCTACGAGCAGTACTTC. Encoded protein: CASSWTSVGPRSYEQYF.

The table lists this clonotype with a few counts. The V gene is TRBV19, the J gene TRBJ2-5, with 7 positions matching TRBD1. The CDR3 is 15 residues long. Germline CDR1 is LNHDA and CDR2 is SQIVND (reference sequence). V lost 5 bases, J lost 5 bases, and 11 bases stayed unmatched. The CDR3, as DNA: TGTGCCAGTAGTCCTGGAGAGGGGGCAAAGGAGACCCAGTACTTC. This sequence encodes CASSPGEGAKETQYF.

This clonotype was picked up a small number of times. The gene calls are TRBV9 and TRBJ1-4; no clear D gene. The V gene's germline CDR1 is SGDLS and CDR2 YYNGEE. The ends were cut back, 6 bases at V and 4 bases at J, with 10 bases in the middle. The CDR3 spans 13 residues. The CDR3 spells CASNNGYNEKLFF. The CDR3 region has the DNA TGTGCCAGCAACAACGGGTATAATGAAAAACTGTTTTTT.

This clonotype was observed many times. The gene calls are TRBV11-2 and TRBJ2-1; D possibly corresponds to TRBD1 (6 bases). Germline loops: CDR1 SGHAT, CDR2 FQNNGV. The CDR3 loop spans 16 amino acids. Trimming took 4 bases from V and 2 from J, leaving 15 bases between them. In DNA form, the CDR3 reads TGTGCCAGCAGCTCAATCGGGACAAGAGCCTACAATGAGCAGTTCTTC. This codes for CASSSIGTRAYNEQFF.

The chain has TRBV5-1 and TRBJ2-1; D may be TRBD2 (6 bases). The length of the CDR3 is 15 residues. CDR1 and CDR2 (germline): SGHRS, YFSETQ. V lost 6 bases to trimming and J lost 1 base, with 14 bases between them. The CDR3 DNA reads as TGCGCCAGCACCATGGGGGGTGGGTCCTACAATGAGCAGTTCTTC. Its translation: CASTMGGGSYNEQFF.

The chain uses TRBV7-8 and TRBJ1-2, with D uncertain. The V and J ends lost 7 bases and 2 bases respectively, with 14 bases between them. The CDR3 is 14 residues long. Germline loops: CDR1 SGHVS, CDR2 FQNEAQ. CDR3 residues: CASTTTKENYGYTF. For the CDR3, the DNA is TGTGCCAGCACCACTACTAAGGAGAACTATGGCTACACCTTC. The full variable domain, with the rest looked up from reference TRBV7-8 and TRBJ1-2, is GAGVSQSPRYKVAKRGQDVALRCDPISGHVSLFWYQQALGQGPEFLTYFQNEAQLDKSGLPSDRFFAERPEGSVSTLKIQRTQQEDSAVYLCASTTTKENYGYTFGSGTRLTVV.

This clonotype was observed many times. The genes are TRBV7-8 and TRBJ1-5; 9 nucleotides match TRBD1. Losses at the gene ends were 5 bases for V and 4 bases for J; bases not matched to a gene: 15. There are 18 residues in the CDR3. Germline V gene sequence: CDR1 SGHVS, CDR2 FQNEAQ. CDR3: CASSATRATGGLNQPQHF. CDR3 in DNA: TGTGCCAGCAGCGCGACGCGGGCGACAGGGGGTTTAAATCAGCCCCAGCATTTT.

This clonotype occurred many times. Written as DNA, the CDR3 is TGTGCCAGCAGTTTAGTTGTACGGTCCTACGAGCAGTACTTC. Amino acid sequence: CASSLVVRSYEQYF. V gene TRBV12-3 or TRBV12-4 combines with J gene TRBJ2-7; no clear D gene. The CDR3 is 14 residues long. V was trimmed by 1 base and J by 1 base, leaving 8 bases between them.

This clonotype was seen repeatedly, ten times or more. This chain connects TRBV20-1 to TRBJ1-6; D not resolved. The CDR3 length is 14 residues. The V end lost 6 bases, the J end lost 8 bases, and 17 bases lay between the germline ends. Germline CDR1 and CDR2: DFQATT and SNEGSKA (reference sequence). CDR3 sequence: CSAVRGPQDSPLHF. CDR3 nucleotide sequence: TGCAGTGCAGTAAGAGGGCCTCAGGATTCACCCCTCCACTTT.

The gene calls are TRBV15 and TRBJ2-5; possible D gene TRBD2, 6 bases. CDR3 length equals 15 residues. Germline CDR1 and CDR2: LNHNV and YYDKDF (reference sequence). Between the trimmed V and J ends, which lost 0 bases and 1 base, there was a span of 9 bases. As DNA, the CDR3 is TGTGCCACCAGCAGAGACAGGGACTCCCAAGAGACCCAGTACTTC. It encodes CATSRDRDSQETQYF.

This clonotype was seen ten or more times. It is unclear where the CDR3 begins or ends on the DNA, so no DNA is shown, and the CDR3 is as TCRdb lists it. The V and J genes are TRBV6-1 and TRBJ2-6; the D call of TRBD1 is as the table states it, not checked on the DNA. The CDR3 is 17 amino acids in total, end residues counted. Germline loops: CDR1 MNHNS, CDR2 SASEGT. CDR3 sequence reads: CASSSSGHISGANVLTF.

This clonotype was seen a few times. CDR3 in DNA: TGTGCTAGGTCGCCGGGACTAGTCATTGAGCAGTTCTTC. The encoded protein is CARSPGLVIEQFF. The V call is TRBV7-7, the J call TRBJ2-1; TRBD2 agrees at 8 bases. This CDR3 contains 13 residues. Germline CDR1 SSHAT, CDR2 FNYEAQ (reference sequence).

This clonotype has just a few counts. A much larger clone differs from this one at a single base, so this may be a read error. J is TRBJ1-4 and V is TRBV20-1, with D possibly TRBD1 on 5 matching bases. CDR3 length: 12 residues. Germline-derived CDR1 and CDR2 are DFQATT and SNEGSKA (reference sequence). Written as DNA, the CDR3 is TGCAATGCTAGTCAGGGTAATGAAAAACTGTTTTTT. It yields the protein CNASQGNEKLFF.

This clonotype was counted at least ten times. V usage is TRBV7-9 and J usage is TRBJ1-2; tentatively, D is TRBD1 (6 bases). CDR1 and CDR2 (germline): SEHNR, FQNEAQ (reference sequence). The CDR3 is 13 residues long. Trimming stripped 8 bases from V and 0 bases from J, with 10 bases between. The CDR3 here is CASQRGANYGYTF. CDR3 nucleotides: TGTGCCAGCCAAAGGGGGGCTAACTATGGCTACACCTTC.

This clonotype was found many times. The CDR3 nucleotides are TGTGCCAGCAGTTACTCTAGCGGATCTGGGGCCAACGTCCTGACTTTC. Its translation: CASSYSSGSGANVLTF. This chain connects TRBV6-6 to TRBJ2-6, with a tentative D call TRBD2 (6 bases). Germline CDR1 reads MNHNY; CDR2 reads SVGAGI (reference sequence). Trimming removed 0 bases from V and 1 base from J, with 7 bases in between. The CDR3 is 16 residues long.

Note on this clonotype: The conserved final phenylalanine or tryptophan is absent from the CDR3, which likely points to a read error. The chain carries TRBV12-3 or TRBV12-4 and TRBJ1-3; D gene ambiguous. This CDR3 has 14 residues. With 3 bases removed from V and 0 bases from J, the gap between germline ends came to 6 bases. The DNA for the CDR3 is TGTGCCAGCAGTTTCAGCCACTCTGGAAACACCATATATCTT. Translating it yields CASSFSHSGNTIYL.

This clonotype was observed many times. V is TRBV7-9 and J is TRBJ1-1; D unresolved. This CDR3 region has 13 residues. Looked up from germline, CDR1 is SEHNR and CDR2 is FQNEAQ (reference sequence). Trimming took 6 bases from V and 1 from J, leaving 9 bases between them. The CDR3 DNA sequence: TGTGCCAGCAGGCCTCGGGGGAACACTGAAGCTTTCTTT. Its translation: CASRPRGNTEAFF. Supplemented by reference TRBV7-9 and TRBJ1-1, the full variable domain reads DTGVSQNPRHKITKRGQNVTFRCDPISEHNRLYWYRQTLGQGPEFLTYFQNEAQLEKSRLLSDRFSAERPKGSFSTLEIQRTEQGDSAMYLCASRPRGNTEAFFGQGTRLTVV.

The V gene is TRBV7-9, the J gene TRBJ2-5; D is tentatively TRBD1 or TRBD2 (6 bases each). Germline CDR1 SEHNR, CDR2 FQNEAQ (reference sequence). The CDR3 covers 17 residues. Between the trimmed V and J ends, which lost 5 bases and 5 bases, there was a span of 24 bases. In DNA, the CDR3 is TGTGCCAGCAGCCCCCGTTCTTTCGGGGGCCCCCGGGAGACCCAGTACTTC. This gives the protein CASSPRSFGGPRETQYF.

This chain links TRBV7-2 with TRBJ1-3; D might be TRBD1 (5 bases). Trimming left V 4 bases short and J 4 bases short, with 20 bases between. The CDR3 contains 17 residues. Germline CDR1 and CDR2: SGHTA and FQGNSA. CDR3 sequence (DNA): TGTGCCAGCAGCTATAACCGGGACGGCGGGGCCGGAAACACCATATATTTT. Protein product: CASSYNRDGGAGNTIYF. The full variable domain, with the rest looked up from reference TRBV7-2 and TRBJ1-3, is GAGVSQSPSNKVTEKGKDVELRCDPISGHTALYWYRQSLGQGLEFLIYFQGNSAPDKSGLPSDRFSAERTGGSVSTLTIQRTQQEDSAVYLCASSYNRDGGAGNTIYFGEGSWLTVV.